These 32 T cell receptor beta chains were all obtained from the same sample, sequenced in a study of a mutant IDH1 vaccine in newly diagnosed glioma. These receptors lack a known antigen. Time point described: week 11, during vaccination. Vaccination used 300 ug of mutant IDH1 20-mer peptide per dose, with topical imiquimod. Repertoires were generated with immunoSEQ multiplex PCR, while TCRdb's copy carries only in-frame clones and drops some. The table lists about 35,000 clones, 75% to 90% of them singletons. Here the sequenced sample was peripheral blood mononuclear cells (PBMCs), taken from a glioma patient whose treatment included an IDH1 peptide vaccine. These receptors all stem from a woman younger than 45 with glioma. Some clones in this sample may be carry-over from other donors' samples.

The chain combines TRBV28 with TRBJ1-3; D gene uncertain. The CDR3 extends over 14 amino acids. Germline V gene sequence: CDR1 MDHEN, CDR2 SYDVKM. Between the trimmed V and J ends, which lost 1 base and 3 bases, there was a span of 7 bases. Written as DNA, the CDR3 is TGTGCCAGCAGTTTATCCCCCGGTGGAAACACCATATATTTT. Amino acid sequence: CASSLSPGGNTIYF.

The chain is built from TRBV5-4 and TRBJ2-1; no reliable D call. Germline CDR1 SGHNT, CDR2 YYREEE (reference sequence). V lost 4 bases to trimming and J lost 7 bases, with 9 bases between them. This CDR3 spans 12 amino acids. The CDR3 nucleotides read TGTGCCAGCAGCATCCCACGGAATGAGCAGTTCTTC. Protein product: CASSIPRNEQFF. Combining the CDR3 with reference TRBV5-4 and TRBJ2-1 gives the whole variable domain ETGVTQSPTHLIKTRGQQVTLRCSSQSGHNTVSWYQQALGQGPQFIFQYYREEENGRGNFPPRFSGLQFPNYSSELNVNALELDDSALYLCASSIPRNEQFFGPGTRLTVL.

The rearrangement links TRBV2 to TRBJ2-1; D unclear. The CDR3 length is 14 residues. Germline assignment: CDR1 SNHLY and CDR2 FYNNEI. The V end was cut by 4 bases, the J end by 2 bases, with 9 bases between. The CDR3 nucleotides are TGTGCCAGCAGTGCAAGGGTTACCTACAATGAGCAGTTCTTC. This translates into CASSARVTYNEQFF.

The CDR3 DNA follows: TGTGCCATCAGTGACAGACCGTTGCACTATGGCTACACCTTC. Translating it yields CAISDRPLHYGYTF. J is TRBJ1-2 and V is TRBV10-3; D ambiguous. Germline V gene sequence: CDR1 ENHRY, CDR2 SYGVKD. The CDR3 loop spans 14 amino acids. V lost 3 bases, J lost 3 bases, and 11 bases lay in between.

This clone was seen more than once but under ten times. The J gene is TRBJ1-1, the V gene TRBV25-1, with TRBD1 as a possible D gene (5 bases). V lost 6 bases, J lost 11 bases, and 13 bases lay in between. CDR3 length: 11 residues. Germline V CDR1 and CDR2: MGHDK, SYGVNS. This CDR3 reads CASSVGVKAFF. CDR3 DNA: TGTGCCAGCAGCGTAGGGGTGAAGGCTTTCTTT.

This chain uses TRBV7-9 with TRBJ1-2; 7 nucleotides align to TRBD1. Germline V CDR1 and CDR2: SEHNR, FQNEAQ (reference sequence). This CDR3 region has 17 residues. V trimming: 5 bases; J trimming: 0 bases; junction bases outside the gene matches: 12. CDR3 DNA: TGTGCCAGCAGCCTTATACTGAACAGGGGATCTAACTATGGCTACACCTTC. Its translation is CASSLILNRGSNYGYTF.

The V call is TRBV10-3, the J call TRBJ1-1; D unresolved. The CDR3 covers 14 residues. V dropped 6 bases and J dropped 1 base, with 12 bases sitting between them. From germline, CDR1 is ENHRY and CDR2 SYGVKD. The CDR3 DNA is TGTGCCATCAGCGGCTTCGGCCAGAACACTGAAGCTTTCTTT. Translation: CAISGFGQNTEAFF.

CDR3 region: CASSADRGVAYEQYF. The CDR3 DNA reads TGTGCCAGCAGCGCAGACAGGGGAGTAGCCTACGAGCAGTACTTC. V is TRBV7-2 and J is TRBJ2-7; 8 nucleotides match TRBD1. This CDR3 is built from 15 residues. With 5 bases clipped from V and 2 bases from J, the junction kept 8 bases outside the gene matches. Germline V CDR1 and CDR2: SGHTA, FQGNSA.

In its sample, this clone was seen a few times. J is TRBJ1-1 and V is TRBV29-1, with 7 bases aligning to TRBD1. The CDR3 consists of 14 residues. Looked up from germline, CDR1 is SQVTM and CDR2 is ANQGSEA. Unmatched junction bases numbered 9, after V lost 8 bases and J lost 0 bases. The CDR3 loop is CSSRGQLLNTEAFF. The DNA for the CDR3 is TGCAGCTCGAGGGGACAGCTCCTGAACACTGAAGCTTTCTTT.

The chain has TRBV4-2 and TRBJ1-5; 8 nucleotides line up with TRBD1. The CDR3 sequence is 15 residues long. Germline CDR1 is LGHNA and CDR2 is YNFKEQ. Trimming took 2 bases from V and 6 from J; bases not matched to a gene: 6. Written as DNA, the CDR3 is TGTGCCAGCAGCCAATCTCAGGGGGCAGGTCAGCCCCAGCATTTT. It translates to CASSQSQGAGQPQHF.

This clone came up once. The same CDR3 arises from other DNA sequences in this sample as well. V is TRBV7-9 and J is TRBJ2-7; no clear D. The ends were cut back, 3 bases at V and 4 bases at J, with 7 bases in the middle. Germline V gene lookup returns CDR1 SEHNR and CDR2 FQNEAQ (reference sequence). This CDR3 has 12 amino acids. The CDR3 nucleotides are TGTGCCAGCAGCTTGGAGCGTTACGAGCAGTACTTC. It yields the protein CASSLERYEQYF.

Only a few counts were recorded for this clone. J is TRBJ2-7 and V is TRBV28, with TRBD1 matching over 11 bases. This CDR3 contains 16 residues. With 3 bases clipped from V and 2 bases from J, the junction kept 6 bases outside the gene matches. CDR1 and CDR2 from the germline V gene are MDHEN and SYDVKM. For the CDR3, the DNA is TGTGCCAGCAGTTTCCGGGACAGGGGGGCACCCTACGAGCAGTACTTC. This codes for CASSFRDRGAPYEQYF.

The sample holds a few counts of this clone. This sequence joins TRBV4-2 and TRBJ2-5, with 8 bases matching TRBD1. In germline, CDR1 is LGHNA, CDR2 YNFKEQ. The ends lost 3 bases at V and 7 bases at J; junction bases unmatched: 19. The CDR3 has 18 residues. CDR3 loop: CASSQGAGTGGTGGTQYF. Written as DNA, the CDR3 is TGTGCCAGCAGCCAGGGGGCCGGAACAGGGGGAACCGGGGGGACCCAGTACTTC.

V and J are TRBV10-3 and TRBJ1-3, with no clear D. Germline CDR1 reads ENHRY; CDR2 reads SYGVKD. With 10 bases removed from V and 0 bases from J, the gap between germline ends came to 19 bases. The CDR3 sequence is 16 residues long. CDR3 amino acids: CATAAGFLSSGNTIYF. The DNA for the CDR3 is TGTGCCACCGCTGCCGGCTTTTTGAGCTCTGGAAACACCATATATTTT.

The chain combines TRBV19 with TRBJ1-2, with D possibly TRBD1 on 6 matching bases. Trimming removed 8 bases at V and 7 bases at J, with 11 bases between. CDR1 and CDR2 (germline): LNHDA, SQIVND (reference sequence). CDR3 length: 11 amino acids. The CDR3 DNA sequence: TGTGCCAGTTCAGGGGTTCCTGGCTACACCTTC. Residues: CASSGVPGYTF.

J is TRBJ1-1 and V is TRBV7-9; D remains unclear. V was shortened by 8 bases and J by 0 bases, with 10 bases between the two germline ends. CDR3 length: 13 amino acids. The germline CDR1 and CDR2 sequences are SEHNR and FQNEAQ (reference sequence). The DNA for the CDR3 is TGTGCCAGCCTGCCGCGAGTGAACACTGAAGCTTTCTTT. It yields the protein CASLPRVNTEAFF. Drawing the rest from reference TRBV7-9 and TRBJ1-1, the complete variable domain is DTGVSQNPRHKITKRGQNVTFRCDPISEHNRLYWYRQTLGQGPEFLTYFQNEAQLEKSRLLSDRFSAERPKGSFSTLEIQRTEQGDSAMYLCASLPRVNTEAFFGQGTRLTVV.

J is TRBJ2-5 and V is TRBV19; 8 bases align to TRBD2. V gave up 7 bases and J gave up 4 bases; unmatched junction bases: 14. This CDR3 contains 16 residues. Germline loops: CDR1 LNHDA, CDR2 SQIVND (reference sequence). This chain's CDR3 is CASTRGSGTGGETQYF. The CDR3 DNA is TGTGCCAGTACCCGGGGTAGCGGGACCGGAGGAGAGACCCAGTACTTC.

The chain combines TRBV5-4 with TRBJ2-7; D is unresolved. Looked up from germline, CDR1 is SGHNT and CDR2 is YYREEE (reference sequence). CDR3 size: 10 residues. V was trimmed by 1 base and J by 6 bases, leaving 2 bases between them. The CDR3 DNA follows: TGTGCCAGCAGCTTGAGCGAGCAGTACTTC. Protein: CASSLSEQYF.

This chain joins TRBV12-5 and TRBJ2-5; D is perhaps TRBD1 (6 bases). V was clipped by 1 base and J by 3 bases, with 9 bases between them. Germline assignment: CDR1 LGHNT and CDR2 FRNRAP. The CDR3 covers 14 residues. The CDR3 coding sequence is TGTGCTAGTGGTTTGGGGGCAGGGGAAGAGACCCAGTACTTC. Translating it yields CASGLGAGEETQYF.

This sequence joins TRBV12-5 and TRBJ2-7; TRBD1 matches 8 bases. Germline CDR1 LGHNT, CDR2 FRNRAP. The J segment lost 6 bases and the V segment lost 6 bases, leaving 7 bases of the junction unmatched. The CDR3 loop spans 13 amino acids. The CDR3 coding sequence is TGTGCTAGTGGATCTCATACAGGGGGCGAGCAGTACTTC. Its protein product is CASGSHTGGEQYF. Looking up the rest from reference TRBV12-5 and TRBJ2-7 gives the full variable domain: DARVTQTPRHKVTEMGQEVTMRCQPILGHNTVFWYRQTMMQGLELLAYFRNRAPLDDSGMPKDRFSAEMPDATLATLKIQPSEPRDSAVYFCASGSHTGGEQYFGPGTRLTVT.

The V and J genes are TRBV7-6 and TRBJ1-2; D ambiguous. Trimming took off 1 base at V and 5 bases at J, with 8 bases between the two ends. This CDR3 is 13 amino acids long. Germline CDR1 is SGHVS and CDR2 is FNYEAQ. The CDR3, as DNA: TGTGCCAGCAGCTTAGGCTCGTGGTATGGCTACACCTTC. This encodes CASSLGSWYGYTF.

This clone came up once. This chain joins TRBV7-9 and TRBJ2-2, with D perhaps matching TRBD1 (6 bases). Between the trimmed V and J ends, which lost 5 bases and 0 bases, there was a span of 13 bases. Per germline, CDR1 SEHNR and CDR2 FQNEAQ (reference sequence). The CDR3 is made up of 16 amino acids. The chain's CDR3 is CASSAPQGANTGELFF. The CDR3 nucleotides are TGTGCCAGCAGCGCACCACAGGGAGCGAACACCGGGGAGCTGTTTTTT.

V is TRBV6-5 and J is TRBJ2-1; 8 bases are shared with TRBD2. The CDR3 runs 15 residues. CDR1 and CDR2 from the germline V gene are MNHEY and SVGAGI. V was pared by 5 bases and J by 0 bases, with 3 bases of the junction left unmatched. CDR3 sequence: CASSPSGSSYNEQFF. The CDR3 bases are TGTGCCAGCAGTCCCAGCGGGAGCTCCTACAATGAGCAGTTCTTC.

The chain has TRBV19 and TRBJ1-3; TRBD1 matches 7 bases. Germline V CDR1 and CDR2: LNHDA, SQIVND (reference sequence). The CDR3 covers 14 residues. The J segment lost 0 bases and the V segment lost 5 bases, leaving 1 base of the junction unmatched. The CDR3 here is CASSHRGSGNTIYF. The CDR3, as DNA: TGTGCCAGTAGTCACAGGGGCTCTGGAAACACCATATATTTT.

The chain joins TRBV30 to TRBJ2-2; weak D call: TRBD2 (6 bases). Germline lookup yields CDR1 GTSNPN and CDR2 SVGIG (reference sequence). The CDR3 is made up of 14 amino acids. Trimming pared 5 bases from V and 3 bases from J, leaving 13 bases between. CDR3 sequence reads: CAWDSGSDTGELFF. The CDR3 DNA reads as TGTGCCTGGGACAGCGGGTCGGACACCGGGGAGCTGTTTTTT.

The J gene is TRBJ1-1, the V gene TRBV7-6; D gene unclear. This CDR3 has 18 amino acids. CDR1 SGHVS and CDR2 FNYEAQ come from the germline V gene. Trimming removed 1 base at V and 1 base at J, with 19 bases between. DNA of the CDR3: TGTGCCAGCAGCTTAGATAAGGGCAGCCTGGCGGGGAACACTGAAGCTTTCTTT. It translates to CASSLDKGSLAGNTEAFF.

This clone has just a few counts. This chain connects TRBV7-3 to TRBJ2-7, with 14 nucleotides matching TRBD2. The CDR3 consists of 15 residues. The J segment lost 10 bases and the V segment lost 6 bases, leaving 11 bases of the junction unmatched. Germline CDR1 SGHTA, CDR2 FQGTGA. The CDR3 is CASSFPGLAGDPQYF. The CDR3 nucleotides are TGTGCCAGCAGTTTTCCGGGACTAGCGGGAGATCCCCAGTACTTC.

The J gene is TRBJ2-3, the V gene TRBV4-1; TRBD2 matches at 11 bases. The CDR3 has 14 amino acids. The trim removed 4 bases at V and 5 bases at J, leaving 2 bases unmatched. Germline CDR1 MGHRA, CDR2 YSYEKL. The CDR3 DNA follows: TGCGCCAGCAGCCTTGGACTAGCGGGAGATACGCAGTATTTT. Translated: CASSLGLAGDTQYF.

This chain connects TRBV4-1 to TRBJ2-5; weak D call: TRBD1 (6 bases). The CDR3 covers 13 residues. With 3 bases removed from V and 2 bases from J, the gap between germline ends came to 7 bases. Looked up from germline, CDR1 is MGHRA and CDR2 is YSYEKL. CDR3 nucleotides: TGCGCCAGCAGCCAGACAGGACAAGAGACCCAGTACTTC. It is translated as CASSQTGQETQYF.

The V and J genes are TRBV5-6 and TRBJ1-1; D remains ambiguous. The CDR3 extends over 17 amino acids. CDR1 and CDR2 from the germline V gene are SGHDT and YYEEEE. Trimming removed 0 bases from V and 3 bases from J, with 18 bases in between. The CDR3 nucleotides are TGTGCCAGCAGCTTGGGGTTGGGGTCTGAAAAGGACACTGAAGCTTTCTTT. It is translated as CASSLGLGSEKDTEAFF.

For the CDR3, the DNA is TGTGCCAGCAGTTTACTTGGGGGTAGCGCAACTAATGAAAAACTGTTTTTT. Translated, it gives CASSLLGGSATNEKLFF. This chain links TRBV27 with TRBJ1-4; a weak D match, TRBD1 (5 bases). The V end lost 2 bases, the J end lost 0 bases, and 13 bases lay between the germline ends. The CDR3 is 17 amino acids. Per the germline V gene, CDR1 is MNHEY and CDR2 is SMNVEV (reference sequence).

This sequence joins TRBV11-3 and TRBJ1-1, with a weak D call TRBD1 (5 bases). The ends were cut back, 5 bases at V and 4 bases at J, with 8 bases in the middle. The CDR3 consists of 12 residues. In germline, CDR1 is SGHNT, CDR2 YENEEA. DNA for the CDR3: TGTGCCAGCAGCGGGGGAGGCACTGAAGCTTTCTTT. It encodes CASSGGGTEAFF.